Shown below are 19 T cell receptor beta chains from a single sample sequenced in a study of blood T cell repertoires in COVID-19. Profiled with immunoSEQ multiplex PCR; TCRdb holds only in-frame clones, not every one. In the table there are roughly 60,000 clones, about 82% of which are singletons. The sample taken for sequencing was peripheral blood. The receptors derive from a human donor in a cohort sampled during active COVID-19.

V usage is TRBV15 and J usage is TRBJ2-5; 8 bases fit TRBD2. The CDR3 loop spans 14 amino acids. Trimming took 9 bases from V and 5 from J; bases not matched to a gene: 11. Germline values: CDR1 LNHNV, CDR2 YYDKDF (reference sequence). CDR3 in DNA: TGTGCCACAAGAGCGGGGGAGTTGTTGGAGACCCAGTACTTC. This gives the protein CATRAGELLETQYF.

The chain couples TRBV3-1 (or the pseudogene TRBV3-2) to TRBJ2-7, with D possibly matching TRBD2 (6 bases). This CDR3 contains 14 residues. V gave up 4 bases and J gave up 5 bases, with 15 bases separating them. CDR1 and CDR2 from the germline V gene are LGHDT and YNNKEL (reference sequence). The CDR3: CASSPLGGTNEQYF. As DNA, the CDR3 is TGTGCCAGCAGCCCCCTCGGGGGAACCAACGAGCAGTACTTC.

This chain connects TRBV5-1 to TRBJ2-1; TRBD1 agrees at 7 bases. The CDR3 extends over 15 amino acids. J was trimmed by 12 bases and V by 0 bases; bases with no gene match: 12. Germline-derived CDR1 and CDR2 are SGHRS and YFSETQ. CDR3 amino acids: CASSLGDSLGATQFF. CDR3 sequence (DNA): TGCGCCAGCAGCTTGGGGGACAGCCTAGGGGCTACGCAGTTCTTC.

CDR3 loop: CASSYSAGGYGYGYTF. CDR3 nucleotide sequence: TGTGCCAGCAGTTACTCGGCAGGGGGCTACGGCTATGGCTACACCTTC. The rearrangement links TRBV6-5 to TRBJ1-2; 8 nucleotides agree with TRBD1. Germline V gives CDR1 MNHEY, CDR2 SVGAGI. V lost 0 bases to trimming and J lost 4 bases; unmatched junction nucleotides: 7. The CDR3 extends over 16 amino acids.

This chain uses TRBV6-5 with TRBJ2-5; 10 bases map to TRBD2. In germline, CDR1 is MNHEY, CDR2 SVGAGI. V gave up 6 bases and J gave up 5 bases; unmatched junction bases: 9. This CDR3 is 15 amino acids long. The CDR3 nucleotides read TGTGCCAGCAGCCCCCCGGAACTAGCGGGGGAGACCCAGTACTTC. As protein: CASSPPELAGETQYF.

The V gene is TRBV5-4, the J gene TRBJ2-7; 14 bases are a match to TRBD2. The V gene end was trimmed by 4 bases and the J gene end by 6 bases; junction bases not matched to a gene: 9. The length of the CDR3 is 16 residues. Looked up from germline, CDR1 is SGHNT and CDR2 is YYREEE (reference sequence). The CDR3 nucleotides read TGTGCCAGCAGCCCACGGACTAGCGGGGGGCCGGGCGAGCAGTACTTC. It encodes CASSPRTSGGPGEQYF.

The rearrangement links TRBV7-3 to TRBJ2-7, with a weak D call TRBD2 (6 bases). Germline V CDR1 and CDR2: SGHTA, FQGTGA. CDR3 length: 19 residues. V was clipped by 2 bases and J by 0 bases, with 23 bases between them. The CDR3 DNA sequence: TGTGCCAGCAGCTTATATGGAACCGTGCGGGGTCTAGACTCCTACGAGCAGTACTTC. Translating it yields CASSLYGTVRGLDSYEQYF. Full variable domain (rest looked up from reference TRBV7-3 and TRBJ2-7): GAGVSQTPSNKVTEKGKYVELRCDPISGHTALYWYRQSLGQGPEFLIYFQGTGAADDSGLPNDRFFAVRPEGSVSTLKIQRTERGDSAVYLCASSLYGTVRGLDSYEQYFGPGTRLTVT.

The V gene is TRBV6-5, the J gene TRBJ1-1; D ambiguous. The CDR3 is 15 amino acids. Germline assignment: CDR1 MNHEY and CDR2 SVGAGI. Trimming took 0 bases from V and 5 from J, leaving 13 bases between them. This chain's CDR3 is CASSYSPSGGTEAFF. CDR3 nucleotide sequence: TGTGCCAGCAGTTACTCGCCGTCGGGTGGAACTGAAGCTTTCTTT.

The genes are TRBV11-2 and TRBJ2-2; 9 positions agree with TRBD1. Germline V lookup: CDR1 SGHAT, CDR2 FQNNGV. CDR3 length: 15 amino acids. Losses at the gene ends were 6 bases for V and 5 bases for J; bases not matched to a gene: 7. The CDR3 nucleotides are TGTGCCAGCAGAGGGGACAGGGTTGGGACCGGGGAGCTGTTTTTT. Translation gives CASRGDRVGTGELFF.

This sequence joins TRBV11-3 and TRBJ1-1, with D possibly being TRBD1 (6 bases). The CDR3 length is 15 residues. CDR1 and CDR2 from the germline V gene are SGHNT and YENEEA. The ends were cut back, 4 bases at V and 4 bases at J, with 16 bases in the middle. The CDR3 loop reads CASSSRGGSGTEAFF. The CDR3 DNA follows: TGTGCCAGCAGCTCCCGAGGGGGATCGGGCACTGAAGCTTTCTTT.

This rearrangement joins TRBV12-3 or TRBV12-4 to TRBJ1-2; tentative D call: TRBD1 (5 bases). V shed 1 base and J shed 8 bases, with 11 bases lying between them. There are 13 residues in the CDR3. The CDR3 nucleotides read TGTGCCAGCAGTTTAGGGGGCGACGTGGGCTACACCTTC. Protein sequence: CASSLGGDVGYTF.

The V gene is TRBV3-1 (or the pseudogene TRBV3-2), the J gene TRBJ2-3; D is uncertain. Germline CDR1 LGHDT, CDR2 YNNKEL (reference sequence). Trimming stripped 2 bases from V and 1 base from J, with 7 bases between. CDR3 size: 14 residues. This CDR3 reads CASSQLPRTDTQYF. CDR3 sequence (DNA): TGTGCCAGCAGCCAACTACCGCGCACAGATACGCAGTATTTT.

The table lists this clone with a count of one. The chain recombines TRBV5-6 with TRBJ2-2; D remains unclear. Germline V gene data show CDR1 as SGHDT and CDR2 as YYEEEE. CDR3 length: 13 amino acids. Trimming took off 3 bases at V and 4 bases at J, with 7 bases between the two ends. DNA for the CDR3: TGTGCCAGCAGCTGGGCAGCCACCGGGGAGCTGTTTTTT. Translation gives CASSWAATGELFF.

The rearrangement links TRBV11-3 to TRBJ2-7; TRBD2 matches at 11 bases. CDR3 length: 14 amino acids. The ends lost 10 bases at V and 2 bases at J; junction bases unmatched: 7. CDR1 is SGHNT and CDR2 is YENEEA in the germline V gene. CDR3 sequence: CAITIAGGTYEQYF. The CDR3 nucleotides are TGTGCCATTACAATAGCGGGGGGGACCTACGAGCAGTACTTC.

The V gene is TRBV6-2 or TRBV6-3, the J gene TRBJ1-2; 7 nucleotides agree with TRBD1. This CDR3 has 15 amino acids. The germline CDR1 and CDR2 sequences are MNHEY and SVGEGT. After removal of 3 bases from V and 3 bases from J, the junction contained 7 bases not matched to a gene. CDR3 sequence reads: CASSYSDRRYYGYTF. For the CDR3, the DNA is TGTGCCAGCAGTTATTCGGACAGGAGGTACTATGGCTACACCTTC.

The chain has TRBV18 and TRBJ2-5; 7 nucleotides agree with TRBD1. The trim removed 1 base at V and 4 bases at J, leaving 6 bases unmatched. The germline CDR1 and CDR2 sequences are KGHSH and LQKENI. The CDR3 has 15 amino acids. CDR3 DNA sequence: TGTGCCAGCTCACCACGGGGTAGGGGGCGAGAGACCCAGTACTTC. Amino acid sequence: CASSPRGRGRETQYF.

This chain uses TRBV5-1 with TRBJ2-2; 9 bases map to TRBD1. This CDR3 is 15 amino acids long. The V segment lost 3 bases and the J segment 5 bases; nucleotides outside the gene matches: 5. The germline V gene encodes CDR1 SGHRS and CDR2 YFSETQ. For the CDR3, the DNA is TGCGCCAGCAGCTGGGACAGGGCCACTACCGGGGAGCTGTTTTTT. The encoded protein is CASSWDRATTGELFF.

This chain links TRBV3-1 (or the pseudogene TRBV3-2) with TRBJ1-5; the D is unclear. The CDR3 runs 15 residues. Germline assignment: CDR1 LGHDT and CDR2 YNNKEL (reference sequence). Between the trimmed V and J ends, which lost 2 bases and 0 bases, there was a span of 8 bases. CDR3 residues: CASSQTVNSNQPQHF. CDR3 bases: TGTGCCAGCAGCCAAACGGTCAATAGCAATCAGCCCCAGCATTTT.

The rearrangement links TRBV5-8 to TRBJ1-5, with D tentatively TRBD1 (5 bases). The V end lost 2 bases, the J end lost 5 bases, and 14 bases lay between the germline ends. This CDR3 has 15 amino acids. Germline CDR1 SGHTS, CDR2 YDEGEE. CDR3 nucleotides: TGTGCCAGCAGCTTTTTTGGGGGGAGTGATCAGCCCCAGCATTTT. Residues: CASSFFGGSDQPQHF.